This T cell receptor beta chain originates from a study of vaccination and CD4 T cells after COVID-19. Treatment reported: 10-day PBMC culture with coronavirus spike peptide pools or control peptides (ViraFEST assay). Following expansion of antigen-specific T cells with peptide pools, ViraFEST then sequenced TCRs. Cultured CD4+ T-cell DNA underwent Oncomine TCR Beta short-read sequencing. It was cultured CD4+ T cells from which genomic DNA was extracted. From the PCR reads, TCRdb called clonotypes with MiXCR, one entry per CDR3 protein. In the table there are over 15,000 distinct CDR3 sequences, roughly 59% of which are singletons. CDR1 and CDR2 from the germline V gene are SGHTA and FQGNSA. CDR3 length: 17 residues. V lost 4 bases to trimming and J lost 2 bases; unmatched junction nucleotides: 9. Of note for this clonotype: Its antigen is not known.

The chain recombines TRBV7-2 with TRBJ2-3, with 10 bases fitting TRBD2. The sequenced material came from CD4+ T cells from blood, cultured in vitro. The receptor's source is a human donor who had recovered from COVID-19. The CDR3 is CASSSPGSGRATDTQYF. CDR3 in DNA: TGTGCCAGCAGCTCTCCCGGCAGCGGGAGGGCCACAGATACGCAGTATTTT.